This T cell receptor (beta chain) was sequenced in a study of T cell repertoires in cytomegalovirus infection. Whole-study context: It can be stated that public TCR beta signatures indicated CMV infection as well as a matching HLA type. Whole-study results and caveats: In two of eight donors, the top clonotype was HLA-C-restricted CMV-specific.

One entry per CDR3 protein, called by TCRdb with MiXCR from the reads. Among approximately 100,000 distinct CDR3 sequences listed, around 28% were seen once. There are a few counts of this clonotype. Its matching antigen is unknown. J gave up 4 bases and V 3 bases, and 8 bases lay outside the gene matches. The germline gives CDR1 LNHDA, CDR2 SQIVND (reference sequence). The CDR3 runs to 16 residues. The source of this sequence is a human donor in good health (CMV status not recorded). Some clones in this sample may be carry-over from other donors' samples. The chain employs TRBV19 and TRBJ2-1; 8 nucleotides agree with TRBD2. The starting material was CD8+ T cells from cultured PBMCs, obtained from culture after CMV antigen stimulation. CDR3 amino acids: CASSMGDSGTYNEQFF. Written as DNA, the CDR3 is TGTGCCAGTAGTATGGGGGATAGCGGGACATACAATGAGCAGTTCTTC.